The clone carrying this T cell receptor (beta chain) was counted a few times. Its antigen is unidentified. The CDR3 is 15 amino acids. J lost 10 bases, V lost 5 bases, and 5 bases had no gene match. Per the germline V gene, CDR1 is SGHAT and CDR2 is FQNNGV. The donors formed part of the roughly 120-subject validation cohort, distinct from the roughly 600-subject first cohort. This entry is derived from a study of cytomegalovirus exposure and HLA in healthy donors. Study results and limitations: With high specificity and sensitivity, the classifier reportedly diagnosed cytomegalovirus status. In the 100 to 150 validation repertoires, under 95% of cluster scores exceeded 0, per a later analysis. A few chains linked to CMV were shown in vitro to be specific for CMV antigens.

The table came from immunoSEQ multiplex PCR; TCRdb's copy has only in-frame clones and leaves some out. Of fewer than 150,000 clones in the sample, around 88% were seen once. The TCR comes from a woman between 18 and 29 years old in good health and CMV-seropositive. The sample taken for sequencing was PBMCs. The rearrangement uses TRBV11-2 and TRBJ2-1; TRBD2 agrees at 16 bases. The CDR3 DNA reads TGTGCCAGCAGCGCGGGGACTAGCGGGGGGGTCGAGCAGTTCTTC. Translation gives CASSAGTSGGVEQFF.